This T cell receptor beta chain is drawn from a study of early T cells in non-severe SARS-CoV-2 infection. As for the study in general: Bulk RNA taken from unsorted whole blood was sequenced, leaving chains unpaired.

This clonotype was detected ten times or more. What it binds is not known. Attached unique molecular identifiers marked individual cDNA molecules. Via MiXCR, TCRdb re-called the 5' RACE reads, giving one row per CDR3 protein. The sample includes about 46,000 distinct CDR3 sequences, 5% to 5.5% of them seen just once. Study-level findings and limits: VDJdb matching skewed toward anti-spike CD8 responses, missing private and CD4 specificities.

The receptor comes from an adult who was a healthcare worker with PCR-confirmed SARS-CoV-2 infection or an uninfected control (not recorded which). Material: whole blood, obtained at baseline.

The CDR3 reads CASSLDRWGSSYGYTF. As DNA, the CDR3 is TGTGCCAGCAGCTTAGACCGATGGGGTAGTAGCTATGGCTACACCTTC. V usage is TRBV7-8 and J usage is TRBJ1-2; D gene uncertain. Between the trimmed V and J ends, which lost 1 base and 4 bases, there was a span of 16 bases. Germline loops: CDR1 SGHVS, CDR2 FQNEAQ. The CDR3 consists of 16 residues.